This note documents a single T cell receptor (beta chain) sequence. This clonotype was observed at least ten times. The antigen it binds to is not known. Per-nucleotide qualities are absent, and no much larger clonotype sits a single base away. The germline V gene (reference sequence) provides CDR1 SEHNR and CDR2 FQNEAQ. The CDR3 has 15 amino acids, counting the end cysteine and phenylalanine. Kept here is only the CDR3 DNA, which spans 45 bases and is read in frame from base 1. V sheds 5 bases and J sheds 0 bases, leaving 11 bases between their ends. Amplification of TCR beta CDR3 regions was carried out from RNA transcripts. The TCR CDR3 was subjected to a first round of RT-PCR using the HTBI primer set and the Qiagen OneStep RT-PCR kit. A second multiplex PCR round built the libraries, followed by size selection and purification. Paired-end sequencing of the libraries was performed with 100 bp reads on an Illumina HiSeq2000. Concerning the study's data processing: SOAPnuke was used to process the raw data, removing reads that contained adapters or uncalled bases, had a mean Phred below 15, or lacked an exact match to the constant primer or identifier. COPE v1.2.5 was used to merge high-quality paired reads, and clonotypes were defined as unique nucleotide sequences. Clonotypes were aligned to IMGT TRBV, TRBD and TRBJ reference segments using MiTCR v1.1. The analysis included only V-J combinations with a frequency above 0.0001, which together covered 99% to 99.2% of the repertoires. The TCS score was defined as the ratio of F50 (clonal expansion) to E x V (chaos), calculated using BLOSUM62-based TCRdist between CDR3 peptides within each V-J. Welch's t-statistics and random forest reduced some 510 V-J features to 13, which were used in a naive Bayes classifier (R e1071). TCRdb reworked the public reads: Q25 trimming with fastp, MiXCR clone assembly, productive beta chains retained. CDR3 protein sequences are deduplicated, and each keeps its most common genes and DNA. TCRdb assigned the V and J calls; the authors' analysis was not used. A total of approximately 600,000 distinct CDR3 sequences appear in this sample, roughly 20% of them only once. Together, the top ten hold under 35% of the sample.

This entry is derived from a study of T cells in Graves' hyperthyroidism and ophthalmopathy (dated by TCRdb to between 2018 and 2021). Concerning the study at large: Peripheral blood samples were taken at the time of initial diagnosis, prior to any treatment. To identify distinguishing TCR V-J signatures, a discovery cohort of 100 patients was used, comprising 40 to 45 with Graves' ophthalmopathy and about 59 with stable Graves' hyperthyroidism. An independent validation cohort of about 19 hyperthyroidism patients and about 16 patients who later progressed to ophthalmopathy tested prospective prediction of ophthalmopathy. The roughly 100 discovery patients were randomly divided into training and test sets at a 7:3 ratio. In several Graves' hyperthyroidism patients, the study also compared T-cell repertoires from thyroid tissue with T-cell repertoires from blood. Following sampling, methimazole starting at 30 mg daily was given to hyperthyroidism patients, and high-dose intravenous methylprednisolone was given to ophthalmopathy patients. TCR Vbeta CDR3 sequencing of 120 to 150 peripheral blood samples (roughly 43 ophthalmopathy, approximately 80 hyperthyroidism and some 17 progressor patients) is reported in the paper. Here is what the overall study found, with its caveats: In validation, the model predicted progression to ophthalmopathy with roughly 70% sensitivity and approximately 78% specificity, a median of 6.5 months before onset. Sample size was not statistically predetermined, and investigators were not blinded to group allocation. Ophthalmopathy was separated from stable hyperthyroidism by a 13 V-J signature model, with roughly 88% sensitivity and about 81% specificity obtained in cross-validation and 80%/75% obtained in testing. Most expanded thyroid clonotypes (frequency above 0.001) were also detected in blood, suggesting blood repertoires may reflect thyroid immune responses.

Ophthalmopathy patients had moderately to severely active disease, Clinical Activity Score of at least 3, NOSPECS grade of at least 4, and duration under 3 months. Exclusion was applied to patients with uncontrolled infections, other autoimmune diseases, pregnancy or lactation. Diagnoses relied on clinical symptoms, serum thyroxine and TRAb, thyroid ultrasound and orbital computed tomography. PBMCs were separated from approximately 10 ml of fresh peripheral blood using Ficoll-Paque density gradient centrifugation. Total RNA was extracted with Trizol reagent, and quality was checked on an Agilent 2100 Bioanalyzer.

This receptor was obtained from a man in his thirties or forties with Graves' ophthalmopathy. The chain is assembled from TRBV7-9 and TRBJ2-1, with TRBD2 as a weak D call on 5 bases. What was sequenced was blood. This receptor carries the CDR3 CASSMTTSSYNEQFF. The sequenced DNA is TGTGCCAGCAGCATGACTACGAGCTCCTACAATGAGCAGTTCTTC. This CDR3, with the reference TRBV7-9 and TRBJ2-1 proteins standing in past its ends, gives the full variable domain DTGVSQNPRHKITKRGQNVTFRCDPISEHNRLYWYRQTLGQGPEFLTYFQNEAQLEKSRLLSDRFSAERPKGSFSTLEIQRTEQGDSAMYLCASSMTTSSYNEQFFGPGTRLTVL.